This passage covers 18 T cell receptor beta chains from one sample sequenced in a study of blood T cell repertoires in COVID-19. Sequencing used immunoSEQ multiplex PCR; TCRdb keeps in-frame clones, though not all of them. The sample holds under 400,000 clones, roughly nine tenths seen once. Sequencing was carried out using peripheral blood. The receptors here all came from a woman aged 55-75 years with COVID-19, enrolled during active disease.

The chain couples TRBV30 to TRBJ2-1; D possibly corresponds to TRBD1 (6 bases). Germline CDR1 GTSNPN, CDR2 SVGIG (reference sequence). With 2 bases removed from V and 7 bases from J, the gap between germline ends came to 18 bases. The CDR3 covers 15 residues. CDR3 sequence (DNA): TGTGCCTGGAGTAGGGGGTTGACCTGGGGGAATGAGCAGTTCTTC. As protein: CAWSRGLTWGNEQFF.

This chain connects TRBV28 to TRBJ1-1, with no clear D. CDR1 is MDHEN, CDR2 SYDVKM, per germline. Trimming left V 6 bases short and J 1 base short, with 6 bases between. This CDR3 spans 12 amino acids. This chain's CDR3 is CASSRRNTEAFF. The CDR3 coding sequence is TGTGCCAGCAGCCGGAGGAACACTGAAGCTTTCTTT.

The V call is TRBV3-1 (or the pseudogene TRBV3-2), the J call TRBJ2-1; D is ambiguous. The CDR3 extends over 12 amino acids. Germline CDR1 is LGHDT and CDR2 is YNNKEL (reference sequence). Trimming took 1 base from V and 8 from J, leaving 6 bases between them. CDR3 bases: TGTGCCAGCAGCCAAGTGGGCCATGAGCAGTTCTTC. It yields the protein CASSQVGHEQFF.

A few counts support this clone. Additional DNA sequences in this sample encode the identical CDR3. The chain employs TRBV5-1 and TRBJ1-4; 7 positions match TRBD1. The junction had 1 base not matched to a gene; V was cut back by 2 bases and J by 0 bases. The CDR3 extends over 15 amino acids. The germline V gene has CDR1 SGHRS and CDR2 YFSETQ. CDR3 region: CASSLQGSTNEKLFF. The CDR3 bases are TGCGCCAGCAGCTTACAGGGGTCAACTAATGAAAAACTGTTTTTT.

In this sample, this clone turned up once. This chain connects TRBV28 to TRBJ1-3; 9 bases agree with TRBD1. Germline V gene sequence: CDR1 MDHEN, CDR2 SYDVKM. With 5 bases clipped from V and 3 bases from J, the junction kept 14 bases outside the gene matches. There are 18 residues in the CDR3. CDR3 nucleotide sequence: TGTGCCAGCAGTCCCATCTCTCCGGGACAGGGCATTGGAAACACCATATATTTT. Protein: CASSPISPGQGIGNTIYF.

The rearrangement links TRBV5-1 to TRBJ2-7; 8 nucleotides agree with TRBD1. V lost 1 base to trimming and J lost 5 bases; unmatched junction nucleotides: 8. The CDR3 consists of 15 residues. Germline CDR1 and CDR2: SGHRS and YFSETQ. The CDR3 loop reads CASSLPLLQGDEQYF. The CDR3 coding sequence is TGCGCCAGCAGCTTGCCCCTACTACAGGGGGACGAGCAGTACTTC.

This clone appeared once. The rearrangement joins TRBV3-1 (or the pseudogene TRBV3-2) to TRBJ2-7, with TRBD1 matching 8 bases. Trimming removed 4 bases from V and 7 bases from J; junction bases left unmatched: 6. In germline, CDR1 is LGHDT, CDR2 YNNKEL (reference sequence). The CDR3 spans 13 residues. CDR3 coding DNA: TGTGCCAGCAGCCTGAGGACAGGGAGTGAGCAGTACTTC. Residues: CASSLRTGSEQYF.

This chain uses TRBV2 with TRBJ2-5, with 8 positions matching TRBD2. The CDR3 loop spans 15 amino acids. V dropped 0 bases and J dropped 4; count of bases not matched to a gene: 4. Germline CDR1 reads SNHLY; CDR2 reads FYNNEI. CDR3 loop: CASSEASGVRETQYF. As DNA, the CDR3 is TGTGCCAGCAGTGAAGCTAGCGGGGTCCGAGAGACCCAGTACTTC.

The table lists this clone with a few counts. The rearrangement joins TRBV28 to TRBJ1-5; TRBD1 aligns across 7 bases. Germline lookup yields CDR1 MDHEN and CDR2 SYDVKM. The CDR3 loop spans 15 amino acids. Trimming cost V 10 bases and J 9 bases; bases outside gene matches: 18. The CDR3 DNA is TGTGCCACCAACCCACAGGGGATAAGGTCAGGGCCCCAGCATTTT. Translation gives CATNPQGIRSGPQHF.

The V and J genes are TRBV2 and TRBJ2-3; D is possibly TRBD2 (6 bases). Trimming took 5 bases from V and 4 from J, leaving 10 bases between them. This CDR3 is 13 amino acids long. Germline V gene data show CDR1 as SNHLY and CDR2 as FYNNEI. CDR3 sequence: CASSPREADTQYF. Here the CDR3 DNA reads TGTGCCAGCAGTCCCAGGGAGGCAGATACGCAGTATTTT.

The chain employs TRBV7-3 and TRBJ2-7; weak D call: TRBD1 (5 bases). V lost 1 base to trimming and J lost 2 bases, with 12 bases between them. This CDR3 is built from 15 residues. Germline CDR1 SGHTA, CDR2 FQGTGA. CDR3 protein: CASSLSPGIPYEQYF. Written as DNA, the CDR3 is TGTGCCAGCAGCTTAAGTCCAGGGATTCCCTACGAGCAGTACTTC.

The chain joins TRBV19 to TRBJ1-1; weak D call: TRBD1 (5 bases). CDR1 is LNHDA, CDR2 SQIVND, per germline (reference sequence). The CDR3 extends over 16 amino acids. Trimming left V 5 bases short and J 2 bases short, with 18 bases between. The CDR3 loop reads CASSPRGKTGNTEAFF. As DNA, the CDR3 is TGTGCCAGTAGTCCTCGGGGGAAGACCGGAAACACTGAAGCTTTCTTT.

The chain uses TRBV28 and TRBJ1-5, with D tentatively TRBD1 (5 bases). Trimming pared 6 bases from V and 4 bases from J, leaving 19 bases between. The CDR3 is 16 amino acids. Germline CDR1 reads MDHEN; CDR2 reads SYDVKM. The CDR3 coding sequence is TGTGCCAGCAGCCCACCCCAAATGGGGCCTAATCAGCCCCAGCATTTT. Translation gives CASSPPQMGPNQPQHF. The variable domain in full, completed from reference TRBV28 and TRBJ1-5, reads DVKVTQSSRYLVKRTGEKVFLECVQDMDHENMFWYRQDPGLGLRLIYFSYDVKMKEKGDIPEGYSVSREKKERFSLILESASTNQTSMYLCASSPPQMGPNQPQHFGDGTRLSIL.

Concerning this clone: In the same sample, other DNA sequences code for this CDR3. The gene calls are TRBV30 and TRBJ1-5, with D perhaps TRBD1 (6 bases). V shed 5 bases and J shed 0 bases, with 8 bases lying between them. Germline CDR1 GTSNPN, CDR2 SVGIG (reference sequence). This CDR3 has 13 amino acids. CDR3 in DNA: TGTGCCTGGGCAGGGGATAGCAATCAGCCCCAGCATTTT. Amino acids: CAWAGDSNQPQHF.

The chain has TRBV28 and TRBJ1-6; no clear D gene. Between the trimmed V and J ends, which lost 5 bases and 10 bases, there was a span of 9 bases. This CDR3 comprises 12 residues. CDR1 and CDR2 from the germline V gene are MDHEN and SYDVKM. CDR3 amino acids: CASSPTNSPLHF. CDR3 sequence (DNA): TGTGCCAGCAGTCCTACCAACTCACCCCTCCACTTT.

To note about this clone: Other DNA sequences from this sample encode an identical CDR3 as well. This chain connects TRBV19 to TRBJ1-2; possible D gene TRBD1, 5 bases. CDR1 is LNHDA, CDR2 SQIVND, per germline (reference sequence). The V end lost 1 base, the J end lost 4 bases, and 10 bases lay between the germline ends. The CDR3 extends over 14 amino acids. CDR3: CASSIGAGPYGYTF. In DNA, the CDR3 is TGTGCCAGTAGTATAGGTGCAGGGCCCTATGGCTACACCTTC.

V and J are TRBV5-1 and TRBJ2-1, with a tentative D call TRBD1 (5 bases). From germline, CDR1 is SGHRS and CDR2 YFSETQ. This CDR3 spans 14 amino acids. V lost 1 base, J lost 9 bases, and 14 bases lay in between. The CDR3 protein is CASSLQSGIGEQFF. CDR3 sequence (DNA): TGCGCCAGCAGCTTGCAGTCAGGGATTGGTGAGCAGTTCTTC.

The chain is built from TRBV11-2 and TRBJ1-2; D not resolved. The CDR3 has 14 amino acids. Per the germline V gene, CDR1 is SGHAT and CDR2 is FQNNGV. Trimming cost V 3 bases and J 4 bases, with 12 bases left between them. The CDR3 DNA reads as TGTGCCAGCAGCTTTAGGAGTTCAACCTATGGCTACACCTTC. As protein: CASSFRSSTYGYTF.